A selection of T cell receptor beta chains follows, all from one sample in a study of blood T cell repertoires in COVID-19. Some clones are missing from TCRdb's copy, which holds only in-frame ones; the method was immunoSEQ multiplex PCR. This table has about 20,000 clones, around 84% appearing once. Sequenced input: peripheral blood. The receptors come from a human donor with active COVID-19. The donor label of this sample is uncertain. CDR3s include the opening cysteine and the closing phenylalanine or tryptophan. The order of the fields is CDR3 protein, V gene, D gene. D genes are given only for firm matches.

CASSYSSGRASVVELFF TRBV6-2/TRBV6-3 TRBD2
CASSHWTSGRRYEQYF TRBV23-1 TRBD2
CASSASVEQFF TRBV12-3/TRBV12-4 -
CASSHQTGEQPQHF TRBV3-1/TRBV3-2 TRBD1
CASSLYNSPLHF TRBV7-2 -
CASSKDARGGRTGELFF TRBV5-1 TRBD2
CAIGGAGKDTDTQYF TRBV10-3 -
CSVAGVLAERSYEQYF TRBV29-1 TRBD2
CASSVGTGGWNTEAFF TRBV5-4 TRBD1
CASRTGIEITGELFF TRBV6-5 TRBD1
CASSVFTGAGANVLTF TRBV5-4 TRBD1
CASRETSGTYEQYF TRBV19 TRBD2
CASSQERSGSVLDTQYF TRBV4-2 TRBD2
CASRPHLERGLAHEQYF TRBV7-9 -
CASSLGTSGGEEQFF TRBV13 TRBD2
CASSSITAGDSSNTGELFF TRBV7-3 TRBD2
CASSESGQGAAWVTEAFF TRBV25-1 TRBD1
CSVEDEGLGSYNEQFF TRBV29-1 -
CASARGYQETQYF TRBV9 -
CASSSFRGATKSNQPQHF TRBV5-6 -
CASSFPGASNEQYF TRBV28 -
CASSQVGGPGAGGELFF TRBV4-2 -
CASSLGGDEQYF TRBV19 -
CASSFGHNDEQYF TRBV5-1 -
CASSQGGLAGAFGADTQYF TRBV4-3 TRBD2
CASSLSPGLGTSYNEQFF TRBV28 -
CASSRGDSTEAFF TRBV9 TRBD1
CASSLFSNEQFF TRBV6-2/TRBV6-3 -
CASSQVRGTEAFF TRBV3-1/TRBV3-2 -
CATSREGGGYEQYF TRBV15 -
CASSLRREFETQYF TRBV7-9 TRBD2
CASSTRQGFPIRYGYTF TRBV28 TRBD1
CASSYFPTGSGNTIYF TRBV6-5 -
CASSSTGTGGIKTYEQYF TRBV7-9 TRBD1
CASSPRSQETQYF TRBV5-1 -
CASSDMGYQPQHF TRBV10-2 -
CASSLDSNSPLHF TRBV7-6 -
CASIPPAGDANGYTF TRBV21-1 -
CASSDSGEETQYF TRBV10-2 -
CSVGSGVNQPQHF TRBV29-1 -
CASSELAGYYNEQFF TRBV6-1 TRBD2
CASTFGGLNTEAFF TRBV25-1 -
CASRDIQAEAFF TRBV5-5 -
CASGLTSNTGELFF TRBV19 -
CASSPGLAGPSSYEQYF TRBV7-9 TRBD2